These 2 T cell receptor beta chains were all obtained from the same sample, sequenced in a study of beta chain features in type 1 diabetes. Findings and caveats of the study: In every one of the four CD4+ subsets, TCRB CDR3s were moderately but significantly shorter in Type 1 diabetes patients.

Every isolated RNA sample was fully reverse transcribed, so sequencing captured expressed TCRB transcripts. Some clones are missing from TCRdb's copy, which holds only in-frame ones; the method was immunoSEQ multiplex PCR. The table records 300,000 to 350,000 clones, about a tenth of them present only once. Which antigens these TCRs recognize remains unknown. The sequenced sample consisted of central memory CD4+ T cells from blood. These receptors came from a man aged 25-45 years with type 1 diabetes.

This clone was found a few times. The chain has TRBV25-1 and TRBJ1-2, with D unclear. Germline-derived CDR1 and CDR2 are MGHDK and SYGVNS. The CDR3 is 12 residues long. The V end was cut by 4 bases, the J end by 4 bases, with 7 bases between. The CDR3 is CASSVGSYGYTF. The CDR3 coding sequence is TGTGCCAGCAGTGTGGGCAGCTATGGCTACACCTTC.

V and J are TRBV5-1 and TRBJ1-2, with a weak D call TRBD1 (6 bases). Trimming shortened V by 0 bases and J by 6 bases, and 9 bases separated the two germline ends. The germline CDR1 and CDR2 sequences are SGHRS and YFSETQ. CDR3 size: 13 residues. CDR3 in amino acids: CASSLAGVDGYTF. The CDR3 DNA reads TGCGCCAGCAGCTTGGCAGGGGTTGATGGCTACACCTTC.